A selection of T cell receptor beta chains follows, all from one sample in a study of cytomegalovirus exposure and HLA in healthy donors. Produced via immunoSEQ multiplex PCR; TCRdb's table is partial and in-frame only. The sample comprises about 160,000 clones, 70% to 90% of which are singletons, and 2% to 2.5% rests with the top ten. The sequenced sample consisted of PBMCs. The receptor source for this set is a man between 18 and 29 years old in good health and CMV-seropositive. CDR3s include the opening cysteine and the closing phenylalanine or tryptophan. A D gene is named only where the DNA matches it firmly. Clone sizes are given selectively: once, few, many, or a class where the clone is expanded.

V gene	D gene	clone size	J gene	CDR3 protein	CDR3 DNA
TRBV5-1	TRBD2	-	TRBJ2-1	CASSPLPGGAYNEQFF	TGCGCCAGCAGCCCCCTGCCCGGGGGGGCCTACAATGAGCAGTTCTTC
TRBV7-2	TRBD2	few	TRBJ2-7	CASSFRAGNSEQYF	TGTGCCAGCAGCTTCAGAGCGGGGAATTCCGAGCAGTACTTC
TRBV4-2	TRBD1	-	TRBJ1-1	CASSQPRLSTDRDTEAFF	TGTGCCAGCAGCCAACCTCGGCTTTCAACGGACAGGGACACTGAAGCTTTCTTT
TRBV5-5	-	-	TRBJ1-1	CASSRVVNTEAFF	TGTGCCAGCAGCCGCGTCGTGAACACTGAAGCTTTCTTT
TRBV6-5	-	-	TRBJ1-5	CASSYSGRQGQPQHF	TGTGCCAGCAGTTACTCGGGTAGGCAGGGACAGCCCCAGCATTTT
TRBV7-3	TRBD1	-	TRBJ1-2	CASSETGGYGYTF	TGTGCCAGCAGCGAGACAGGGGGTTATGGCTACACCTTC
TRBV7-9	TRBD1	-	TRBJ2-2	CASSIGTGAFTGELFF	TGTGCCAGCAGCATAGGGACAGGGGCTTTCACCGGGGAGCTGTTTTTT
TRBV7-3	-	-	TRBJ1-1	CASSLGGGMNTEAFF	TGTGCCAGCAGCTTAGGCGGCGGGATGAACACTGAAGCTTTCTTT
TRBV14	TRBD2	-	TRBJ2-1	CASSQDRGGNNEQFF	TGTGCCAGCAGCCAAGACCGGGGGGGAAACAATGAGCAGTTCTTC
TRBV6-1	-	-	TRBJ2-1	CASSEEAGAPLTNEQFF	TGTGCCAGCAGTGAAGAGGCAGGGGCGCCCTTAACCAATGAGCAGTTCTTC
TRBV6-1	-	once	TRBJ1-2	CASSDWSFYGYTF	TGTGCCAGCAGCGACTGGAGCTTTTATGGCTACACCTTC
TRBV5-4	TRBD1	-	TRBJ1-2	CASSFQGGVDGYTF	TGTGCCAGCAGCTTCCAAGGGGGCGTCGATGGCTACACCTTC
TRBV4-3	-	-	TRBJ1-4	CASSSGREKLFF	TGCGCCAGCAGCTCCGGCAGGGAAAAGCTGTTTTTT
TRBV12-5	-	-	TRBJ2-1	CASGLDGYNEQFF	TGTGCTAGTGGCCTTGACGGGTACAATGAGCAGTTCTTC
TRBV11-3	-	-	TRBJ2-1	CASSQDTYNEQFF	TGTGCCAGCAGCCAGGACACTTACAATGAGCAGTTCTTC